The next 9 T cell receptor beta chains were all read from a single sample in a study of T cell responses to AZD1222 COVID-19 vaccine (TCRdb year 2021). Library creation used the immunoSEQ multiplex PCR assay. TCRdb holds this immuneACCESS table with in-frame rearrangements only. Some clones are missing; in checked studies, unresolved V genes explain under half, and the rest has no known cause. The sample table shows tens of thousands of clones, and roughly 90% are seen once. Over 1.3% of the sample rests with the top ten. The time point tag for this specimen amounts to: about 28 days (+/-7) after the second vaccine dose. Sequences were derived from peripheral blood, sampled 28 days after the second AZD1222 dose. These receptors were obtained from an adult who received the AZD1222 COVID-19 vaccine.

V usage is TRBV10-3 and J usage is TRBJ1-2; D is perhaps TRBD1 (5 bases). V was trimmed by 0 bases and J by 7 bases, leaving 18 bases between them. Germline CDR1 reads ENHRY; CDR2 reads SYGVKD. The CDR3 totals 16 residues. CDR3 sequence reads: CAISESREGRGGGYTF. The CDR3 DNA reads TGTGCCATCAGTGAGTCAAGAGAGGGGCGGGGAGGTGGCTACACCTTC.

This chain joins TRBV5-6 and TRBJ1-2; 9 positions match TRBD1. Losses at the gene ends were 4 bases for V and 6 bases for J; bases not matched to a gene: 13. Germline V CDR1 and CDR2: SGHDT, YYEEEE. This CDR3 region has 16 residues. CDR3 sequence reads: CASSRTGTGRLHGYTF. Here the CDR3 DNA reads TGTGCCAGCAGCCGCACTGGGACAGGGAGACTACATGGCTACACCTTC. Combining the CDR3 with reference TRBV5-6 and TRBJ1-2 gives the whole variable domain DAGVTQSPTHLIKTRGQQVTLRCSPKSGHDTVSWYQQALGQGPQFIFQYYEEEERQRGNFPDRFSGHQFPNYSSELNVNALLLGDSALYLCASSRTGTGRLHGYTFGSGTRLTVV.

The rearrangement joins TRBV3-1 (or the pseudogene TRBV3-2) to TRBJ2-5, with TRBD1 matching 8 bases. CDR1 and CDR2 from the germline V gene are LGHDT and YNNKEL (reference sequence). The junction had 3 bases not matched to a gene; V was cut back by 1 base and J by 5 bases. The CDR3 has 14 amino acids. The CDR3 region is CASSQGYRGETQYF. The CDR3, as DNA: TGTGCCAGCAGCCAAGGTTACAGGGGGGAGACCCAGTACTTC.

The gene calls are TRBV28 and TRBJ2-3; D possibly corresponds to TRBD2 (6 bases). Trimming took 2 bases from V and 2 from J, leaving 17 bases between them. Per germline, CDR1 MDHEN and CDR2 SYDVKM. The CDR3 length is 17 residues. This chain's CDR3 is CASSLGGRRIFTDTQYF. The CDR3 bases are TGTGCCAGCAGTTTAGGAGGGCGACGGATCTTCACAGATACGCAGTATTTT.

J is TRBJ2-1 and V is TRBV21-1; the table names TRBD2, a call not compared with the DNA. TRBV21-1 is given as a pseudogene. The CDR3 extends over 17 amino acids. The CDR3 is CASSPRREHDSYNEQFF. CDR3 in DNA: TGTGCCAGCAGCCCGAGGCGGGAGCATGACTCCTACAATGAGCAGTTCTTC.

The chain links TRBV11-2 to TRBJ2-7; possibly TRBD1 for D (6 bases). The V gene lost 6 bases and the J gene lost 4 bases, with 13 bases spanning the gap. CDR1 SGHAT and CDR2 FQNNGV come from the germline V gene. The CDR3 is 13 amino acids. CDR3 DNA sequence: TGTGCCAGCAGGTCCCACAGGGTTTACGAGCAGTACTTC. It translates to CASRSHRVYEQYF.

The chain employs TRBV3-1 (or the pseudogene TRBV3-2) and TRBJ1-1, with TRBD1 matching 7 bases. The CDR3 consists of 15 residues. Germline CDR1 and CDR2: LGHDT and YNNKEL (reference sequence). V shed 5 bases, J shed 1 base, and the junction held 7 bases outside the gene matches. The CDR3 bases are TGTGCCAGCAGCGTTGCCTGGACAGGGAACACTGAAGCTTTCTTT. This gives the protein CASSVAWTGNTEAFF.

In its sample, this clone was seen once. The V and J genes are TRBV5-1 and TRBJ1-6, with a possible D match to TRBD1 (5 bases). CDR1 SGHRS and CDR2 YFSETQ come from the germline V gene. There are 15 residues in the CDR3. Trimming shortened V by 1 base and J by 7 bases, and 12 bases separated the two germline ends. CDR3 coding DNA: TGCGCCAGCAGCTTGCAGACAGAAACCAATTCACCCCTCCACTTT. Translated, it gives CASSLQTETNSPLHF.

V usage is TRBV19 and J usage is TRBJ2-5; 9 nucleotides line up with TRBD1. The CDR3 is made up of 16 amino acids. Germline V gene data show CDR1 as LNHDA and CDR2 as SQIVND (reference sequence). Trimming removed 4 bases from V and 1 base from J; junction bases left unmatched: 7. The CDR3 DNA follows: TGTGCCAGTAGTAGCGGAACGACAGGGGGCCAAGAGACCCAGTACTTC. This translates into CASSSGTTGGQETQYF.